One T cell receptor beta chain is described in this entry. The data originate from a study of T cell changes during pregnancy in multiple sclerosis. Trimming took off 6 bases at V and 2 bases at J, with 10 bases between the two ends. Germline V gene lookup returns CDR1 SNHLY and CDR2 FYNNEI. The CDR3 totals 13 residues. The method was immunoSEQ multiplex PCR; TCRdb's version includes in-frame clones alone and lacks a portion of them. The table shows about 40,000 clones, with 80% to 90% occurring only once. The chain couples TRBV2 to TRBJ1-1; the D is unclear. The source of this sequence is a female donor with multiple sclerosis, enrolled in a pregnancy study. This specimen consisted of CD4+ T cells from peripheral blood mononuclear cells, obtained before pregnancy. CDR3 coding DNA: TGTGCCAGCAGGATCGGTGGTAACACTGAAGCTTTCTTT. Amino acid sequence: CASRIGGNTEAFF. Full variable domain (remainder filled in from reference TRBV2 and TRBJ1-1): EPEVTQTPSHQVTQMGQEVILRCVPISNHLYFYWYRQILGQKVEFLVSFYNNEISEKSEIFDDQFSVERPDGSNFTLKIRSTKLEDSAMYFCASRIGGNTEAFFGQGTRLTVV.